The sequence of this T cell receptor (beta chain) was determined in a study of graft-versus-host responses after intestinal transplantation. Across the study: In this cohort, recipients had multivisceral, liver-intestinal, or isolated intestinal transplants. Anti-thymocyte globulin served as induction for all recipients, who then took tacrolimus and steroids for about three years.

Germline CDR1 SGHNT, CDR2 YENEEA. After removal of 5 bases from V and 2 bases from J, the junction contained 10 bases not matched to a gene. The CDR3 is made up of 16 amino acids. The data were produced by immunoSEQ multiplex PCR, yet TCRdb's version contains in-frame clones alone and is incomplete. The top ten hold about 2% of the sample, which has 75,000 to 95,000 clones, more than 85% seen once. Study-wide results and limits: Peak circulating GvH clone levels tracked with early post-transplant HvG declines. Researchers found GvH clones in recipient marrow, and some showed up first in ileum or blood.

This clone was seen once. The antigen remains unidentified. The TCR originated in a human donor who received an intestinal transplant. The chain carries TRBV11-3 and TRBJ2-3, with 7 positions matching TRBD1. Specimen: unstimulated CD8+ T cells sorted from spleen or lymph node cells, collected before intestinal transplant. CDR3 sequence: CASSTEWDRATDTQYF. CDR3 DNA sequence: TGTGCCAGCAGCACCGAATGGGACAGAGCCACAGATACGCAGTATTTT.